The 13 T cell receptor beta chains below were found in one sample sequenced in a study of T cells in Graves' hyperthyroidism and ophthalmopathy. RNA transcripts provided the source from which TCR beta CDR3 regions were amplified. With the HTBI primer set, the TCR CDR3 went through a first round of RT-PCR. One entry per CDR3 protein results from TCRdb running MiXCR on the multiplex PCR reads. This sample carries 550,000 to 700,000 distinct CDR3 sequences, under 60% of them seen once, and the ten largest clones take around a fifth. The sequenced material came from peripheral blood or thyroid tissue (not recorded which). Every receptor here comes from an adult woman with Graves' disease, either hyperthyroidism or ophthalmopathy (not recorded which).

This clonotype was counted at least ten times. This chain links TRBV7-9 with TRBJ2-7; 8 nucleotides line up with TRBD1. V shed 5 bases, J shed 0 bases, and the junction held 6 bases outside the gene matches. The germline V gene encodes CDR1 SEHNR and CDR2 FQNEAQ (reference sequence). The CDR3 extends over 15 amino acids. CDR3 amino acids: CASSPDRVHSYEQYF. The CDR3 bases are TGTGCCAGCAGCCCGGACAGGGTACACTCCTACGAGCAGTACTTC.

A few counts support this clonotype. The V gene is TRBV7-9, the J gene TRBJ2-5, with TRBD1 as a possible D gene (6 bases). Trimming shortened V by 5 bases and J by 0 bases, and 10 bases separated the two germline ends. The V gene's germline CDR1 is SEHNR and CDR2 FQNEAQ (reference sequence). This CDR3 has 14 amino acids. This chain's CDR3 is CASSRGQNQETQYF. In DNA, the CDR3 is TGTGCCAGCAGCCGAGGACAGAACCAAGAGACCCAGTACTTC.

The V gene is TRBV5-1, the J gene TRBJ1-2, with D maybe TRBD1 (5 bases). Germline V gene lookup returns CDR1 SGHRS and CDR2 YFSETQ. The CDR3 is 15 residues long. Trimming pared 4 bases from V and 4 bases from J, leaving 17 bases between. This CDR3 is CASSRDGSDRYGYTF. The CDR3 bases are TGCGCCAGCAGCAGGGACGGATCGGACCGCTATGGCTACACCTTC.

The gene calls are TRBV28 and TRBJ1-5, with a possible D match to TRBD1 (6 bases). V was pared by 6 bases and J by 2 bases, with 11 bases between. CDR3 length: 14 amino acids. Germline lookup yields CDR1 MDHEN and CDR2 SYDVKM. CDR3 sequence: CASRQGGGNQPQHF. The CDR3, as DNA: TGTGCCAGCAGGCAAGGGGGTGGCAATCAGCCCCAGCATTTT.

This clonotype was counted many times. V usage is TRBV15 and J usage is TRBJ1-2; D call uncertain. Germline V gene lookup returns CDR1 LNHNV and CDR2 YYDKDF (reference sequence). The CDR3 loop spans 14 amino acids. V gave up 0 bases and J gave up 1 base, with 6 bases separating them. The CDR3 here is CATSRDGLNYGYTF. CDR3 nucleotide sequence: TGTGCCACCAGCAGAGATGGGCTTAACTATGGCTACACCTTC.

This chain links TRBV7-2 with TRBJ1-4, with D hard to call. Germline CDR1 and CDR2: SGHTA and FQGNSA. V gave up 5 bases and J gave up 7 bases, with 14 bases separating them. This CDR3 has 14 residues. CDR3 region: CASSPRDLGEKLFF. DNA for the CDR3: TGTGCCAGCAGCCCCCGGGATTTAGGTGAAAAACTGTTTTTT. Filled out from reference TRBV7-2 and TRBJ1-4, the complete variable domain reads GAGVSQSPSNKVTEKGKDVELRCDPISGHTALYWYRQSLGQGLEFLIYFQGNSAPDKSGLPSDRFSAERTGGSVSTLTIQRTQQEDSAVYLCASSPRDLGEKLFFGSGTQLSVL.

At least ten counts were recorded for this clonotype. The chain has TRBV7-2 and TRBJ1-1; no clear D gene. V lost 0 bases and J lost 0, with 8 bases in between. This CDR3 is 15 amino acids long. Germline V lookup: CDR1 SGHTA, CDR2 FQGNSA. The CDR3 loop reads CASSLAGVLNTEAFF. In DNA form, the CDR3 reads TGTGCCAGCAGCTTAGCTGGGGTGTTGAACACTGAAGCTTTCTTT.

This rearrangement joins TRBV11-2 to TRBJ2-5; the D call may be TRBD1 or TRBD2 (6 bases each). CDR1 SGHAT and CDR2 FQNNGV come from the germline V gene. This CDR3 comprises 15 residues. Trimming removed 4 bases at V and 1 base at J, with 13 bases between. The CDR3 region has the DNA TGTGCCAGCAGCTCGGAGGGGGGACTCCAAGAGACCCAGTACTTC. It yields the protein CASSSEGGLQETQYF.

This clonotype was found many times. One end of the junction fails to match germline, which may point to a read error. This chain uses TRBV7-7 with TRBJ1-1; 7 nucleotides match TRBD1. From germline, CDR1 is SSHAT and CDR2 FNYEAQ (reference sequence). CDR3 size: 14 residues. The CDR3 DNA reads TGTGCTAGCAGCCCAAACAGGGGTTCCACTGAAGCTTTCTTT. This translates into CASSPNRGSTEAFF.

The CDR3 region has the DNA TGTGCCACCGTGGGTGCGCCTCGGAATTCACCCCAGCATTTT. Its translation: CATVGAPRNSPQHF. This chain uses TRBV28 with TRBJ1-5, with D unresolved. Germline V lookup: CDR1 MDHEN, CDR2 SYDVKM. V was pared by 10 bases and J by 10 bases, with 23 bases between. The CDR3 is made up of 14 amino acids.

This clonotype was found a few times. A much larger clone sits a single nucleotide away, making a read error possible. This rearrangement joins TRBV6-6 to TRBJ1-3; D is unclear. The CDR3 contains 11 residues. Germline lookup yields CDR1 MNHNY and CDR2 SVGAGI (reference sequence). In DNA, the CDR3 is TGCAAGAGTTGGCCTGGAAACACCATATATTTT. Protein: CKSWPGNTIYF.

The chain recombines TRBV12-3 or TRBV12-4 with TRBJ1-2; the D gene is possibly TRBD1 (5 bases). Trimming cost V 2 bases and J 4 bases, with 8 bases left between them. CDR3 size: 13 residues. The CDR3 here is CASSLWGSYGYTF. In nucleotides, the CDR3 is TGTGCCAGCAGTTTATGGGGGAGCTATGGCTACACCTTC.

This clonotype showed up many times. The J gene is TRBJ2-2, the V gene TRBV9; a possible D gene is TRBD2 (5 bases). This CDR3 contains 13 residues. Germline CDR1 and CDR2: SGDLS and YYNGEE. V lost 6 bases and J lost 2, with 8 bases in between. The CDR3: CASTRVNTGELFF. The CDR3 DNA sequence: TGTGCCAGCACGCGGGTAAACACCGGGGAGCTGTTTTTT. Using reference TRBV9 and TRBJ2-2 for the parts outside the CDR3, the full variable domain is DSGVTQTPKHLITATGQRVTLRCSPRSGDLSVYWYQQSLDQGLQFLIQYYNGEERAKGNILERFSAQQFPDLHSELNLSSLELGDSALYFCASTRVNTGELFFGEGSRLTVL.